This paragraph covers one TCR beta chain sequence. Its antigen remains unknown. Template switching supplied a universal primer site; unique molecular identifiers were carried on the cDNA. MiXCR was run by TCRdb on the 5' RACE reads, yielding one entry per CDR3 protein. The repertoire holds hundreds of thousands of distinct CDR3 sequences, with under 9% as singletons. These data belong to a study of identical twins. General observations from the study: Whereas memory repertoires showed no such difference, abundant cord blood beta clonotypes carried fewer insertions. It was cross-sectional statistical analysis, not following the same donors, that the conclusions relied on.

The same sample was also used in a study of yellow fever vaccine responses in identical twins.

This clonotype was obtained from a woman between 18 and 29 years old in good health. The material sequenced was PBMCs.

CDR3 nucleotides: TGTGCCAGCAGTTTCTTACAGGGAGACCAGCCCCAGCATTTT. This gives the protein CASSFLQGDQPQHF. This chain connects TRBV27 to TRBJ1-5; maybe TRBD1 (6 bases). Germline lookup yields CDR1 MNHEY and CDR2 SMNVEV (reference sequence). CDR3 length: 14 residues. The germline V and J ends were trimmed by 3 bases and 7 bases, with 13 bases remaining between them.